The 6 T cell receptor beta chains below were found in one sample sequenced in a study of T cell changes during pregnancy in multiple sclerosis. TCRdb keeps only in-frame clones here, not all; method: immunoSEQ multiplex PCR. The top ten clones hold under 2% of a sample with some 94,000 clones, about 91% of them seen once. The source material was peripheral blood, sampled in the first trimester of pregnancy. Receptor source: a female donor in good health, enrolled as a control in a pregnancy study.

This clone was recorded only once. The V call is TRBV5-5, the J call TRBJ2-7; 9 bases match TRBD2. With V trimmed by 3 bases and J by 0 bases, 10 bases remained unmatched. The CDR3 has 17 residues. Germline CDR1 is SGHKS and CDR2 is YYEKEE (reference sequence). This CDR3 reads CASSSGGLAGSSYEQYF. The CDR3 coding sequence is TGTGCCAGCAGCTCCGGCGGGCTAGCGGGAAGCTCCTACGAGCAGTACTTC.

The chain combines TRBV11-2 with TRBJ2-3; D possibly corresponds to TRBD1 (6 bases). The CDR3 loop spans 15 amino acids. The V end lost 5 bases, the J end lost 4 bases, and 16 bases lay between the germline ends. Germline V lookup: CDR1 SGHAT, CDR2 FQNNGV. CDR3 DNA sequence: TGTGCCAGCAGCCCTGCAGGGGCTTCGGCAGATACGCAGTATTTT. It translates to CASSPAGASADTQYF.

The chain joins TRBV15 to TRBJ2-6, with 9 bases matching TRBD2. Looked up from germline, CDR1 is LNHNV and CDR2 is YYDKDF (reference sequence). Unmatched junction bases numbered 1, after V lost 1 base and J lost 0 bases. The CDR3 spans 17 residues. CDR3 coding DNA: TGTGCCACCAGCAGAGGCGGGGGGGGCTCTGGGGCCAACGTCCTGACTTTC. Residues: CATSRGGGGSGANVLTF.

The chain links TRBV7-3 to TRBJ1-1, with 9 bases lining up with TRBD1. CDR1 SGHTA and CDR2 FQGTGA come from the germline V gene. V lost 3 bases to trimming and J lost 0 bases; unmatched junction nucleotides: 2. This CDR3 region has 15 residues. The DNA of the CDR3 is TGTGCCAGCAGCTTTACAGGGGGCATGAACACTGAAGCTTTCTTT. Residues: CASSFTGGMNTEAFF.

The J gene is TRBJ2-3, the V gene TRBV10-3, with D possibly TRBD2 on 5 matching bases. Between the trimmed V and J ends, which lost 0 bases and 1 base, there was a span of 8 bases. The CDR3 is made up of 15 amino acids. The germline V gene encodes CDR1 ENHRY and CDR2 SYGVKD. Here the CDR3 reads CAISESLRGTDTQYF. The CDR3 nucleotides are TGTGCCATCAGTGAGTCGTTGCGGGGCACAGATACGCAGTATTTT.

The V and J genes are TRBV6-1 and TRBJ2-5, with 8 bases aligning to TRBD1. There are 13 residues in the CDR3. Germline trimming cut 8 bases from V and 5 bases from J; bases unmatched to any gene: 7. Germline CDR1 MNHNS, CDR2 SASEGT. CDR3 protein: CASGANRGETQYF. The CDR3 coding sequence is TGTGCCAGCGGAGCGAACAGGGGGGAGACCCAGTACTTC.